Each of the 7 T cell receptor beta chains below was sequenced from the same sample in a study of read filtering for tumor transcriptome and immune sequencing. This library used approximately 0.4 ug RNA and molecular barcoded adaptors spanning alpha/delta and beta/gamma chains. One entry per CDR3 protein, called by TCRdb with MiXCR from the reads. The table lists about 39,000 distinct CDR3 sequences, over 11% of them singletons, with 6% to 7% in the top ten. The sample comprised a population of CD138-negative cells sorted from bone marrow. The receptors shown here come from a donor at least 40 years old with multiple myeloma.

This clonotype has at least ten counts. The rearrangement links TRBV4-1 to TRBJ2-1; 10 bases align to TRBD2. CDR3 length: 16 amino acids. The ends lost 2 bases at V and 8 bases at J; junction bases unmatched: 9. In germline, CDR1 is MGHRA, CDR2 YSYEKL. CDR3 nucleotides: TGCGCCAGCAGCCAATACCGACTAGCGGGTTCTGATGAGCAGTTCTTC. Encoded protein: CASSQYRLAGSDEQFF.

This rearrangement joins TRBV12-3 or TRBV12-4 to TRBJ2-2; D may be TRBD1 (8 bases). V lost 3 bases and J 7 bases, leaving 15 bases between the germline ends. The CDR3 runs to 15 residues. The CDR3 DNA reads TGTGCCAGCAGTTTTGGAACAGGGGGGGACGGGGAGCTGTTTTTT. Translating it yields CASSFGTGGDGELFF.

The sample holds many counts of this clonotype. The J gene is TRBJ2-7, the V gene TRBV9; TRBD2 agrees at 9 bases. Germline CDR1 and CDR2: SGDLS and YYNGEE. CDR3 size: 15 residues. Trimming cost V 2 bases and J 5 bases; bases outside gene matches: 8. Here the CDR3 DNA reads TGTGCCAGCAGCGTCGGGTTTAGCGGGAGAAACGAGCAGTACTTC. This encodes CASSVGFSGRNEQYF.

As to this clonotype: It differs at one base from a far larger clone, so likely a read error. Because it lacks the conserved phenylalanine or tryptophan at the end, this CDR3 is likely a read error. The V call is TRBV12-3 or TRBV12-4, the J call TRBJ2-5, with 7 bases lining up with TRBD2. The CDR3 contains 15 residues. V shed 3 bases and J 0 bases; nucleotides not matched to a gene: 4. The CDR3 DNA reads TGTGCCAGCAGTTTCGAAGCGGGACACCAAGAGACCCAGTACTAC. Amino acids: CASSFEAGHQETQYY.

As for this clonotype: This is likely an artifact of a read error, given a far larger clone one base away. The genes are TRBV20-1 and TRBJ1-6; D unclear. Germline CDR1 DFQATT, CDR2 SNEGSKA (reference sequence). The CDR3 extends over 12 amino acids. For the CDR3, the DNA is TGCAATGCTAGAGACCCCTATAAAAAGTCTTTCTTT. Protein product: CNARDPYKKSFF.

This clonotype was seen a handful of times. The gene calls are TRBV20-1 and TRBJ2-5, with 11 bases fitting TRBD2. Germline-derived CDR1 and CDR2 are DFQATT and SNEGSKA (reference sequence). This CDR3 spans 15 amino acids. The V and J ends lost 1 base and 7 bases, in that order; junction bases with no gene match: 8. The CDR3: CSARGLAGMSTTQYF. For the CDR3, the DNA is TGCAGTGCTAGAGGACTAGCGGGAATGTCTACGACCCAGTACTTC.

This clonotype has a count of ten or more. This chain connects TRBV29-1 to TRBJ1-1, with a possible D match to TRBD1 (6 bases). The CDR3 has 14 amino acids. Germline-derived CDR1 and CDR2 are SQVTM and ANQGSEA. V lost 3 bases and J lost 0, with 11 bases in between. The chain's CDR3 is CSVDGGFMNTEAFF. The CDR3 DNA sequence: TGCAGCGTTGACGGGGGCTTCATGAACACTGAAGCTTTCTTT.